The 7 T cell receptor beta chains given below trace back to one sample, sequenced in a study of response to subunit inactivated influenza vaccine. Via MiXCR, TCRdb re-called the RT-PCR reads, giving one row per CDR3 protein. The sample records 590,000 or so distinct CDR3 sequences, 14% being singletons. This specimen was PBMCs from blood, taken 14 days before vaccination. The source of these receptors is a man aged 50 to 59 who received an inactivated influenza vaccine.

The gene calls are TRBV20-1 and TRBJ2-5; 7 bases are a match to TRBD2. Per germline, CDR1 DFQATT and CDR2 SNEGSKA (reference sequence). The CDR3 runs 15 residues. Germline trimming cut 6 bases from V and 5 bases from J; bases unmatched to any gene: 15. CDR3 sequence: CSAEGVAGLDETQYF. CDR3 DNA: TGCAGTGCCGAAGGAGTAGCGGGCCTTGATGAGACCCAGTACTTC.

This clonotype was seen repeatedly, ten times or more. CDR3 DNA sequence: TGTGCCAGCAGCCAATCTTTTTTTGCGGGGGGGCCAGACAATGAGCAGTTCTTC. As protein: CASSQSFFAGGPDNEQFF. This sequence joins TRBV4-2 and TRBJ2-1; the match to TRBD2 covers 9 bases. V dropped 2 bases and J dropped 5; count of bases not matched to a gene: 13. The germline gives CDR1 LGHNA, CDR2 YNFKEQ. This CDR3 has 18 amino acids.

The CDR3 here is CSASSRGGAYSTDTQYF. The CDR3, as DNA: TGCAGTGCTAGTAGCCGCGGGGGGGCCTATTCCACAGATACGCAGTATTTT. The chain combines TRBV20-1 with TRBJ2-3; 9 positions agree with TRBD2. Trimming at V came to 3 bases and at J to 2 bases, leaving 12 bases not matched to a gene. The CDR3 is 17 amino acids. Germline V lookup: CDR1 DFQATT, CDR2 SNEGSKA (reference sequence).

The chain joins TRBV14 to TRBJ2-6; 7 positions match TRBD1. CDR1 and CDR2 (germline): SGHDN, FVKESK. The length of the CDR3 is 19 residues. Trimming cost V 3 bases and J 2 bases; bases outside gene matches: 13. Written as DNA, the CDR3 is TGTGCCAGCAGCCATATCCCTTCAGGGGGATGGACTGGGGCCAACGTCCTGACTTTC. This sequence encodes CASSHIPSGGWTGANVLTF.

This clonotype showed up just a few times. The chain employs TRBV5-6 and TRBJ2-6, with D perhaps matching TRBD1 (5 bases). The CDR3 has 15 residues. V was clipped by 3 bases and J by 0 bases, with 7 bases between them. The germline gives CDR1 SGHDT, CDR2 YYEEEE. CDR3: CASSSDNSGANVLTF. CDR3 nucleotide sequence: TGTGCCAGCAGCTCGGACAACTCTGGGGCCAACGTCCTGACTTTC.

The CDR3 bases are TGCGCCAGCAGCCCAATGGCTAGCGGGAGCTCAGATACGCAGTATTTT. Protein product: CASSPMASGSSDTQYF. The chain uses TRBV5-1 and TRBJ2-3; 10 bases agree with TRBD2. The germline V gene has CDR1 SGHRS and CDR2 YFSETQ. The ends lost 4 bases at V and 4 bases at J; junction bases unmatched: 9. The CDR3 has 16 residues.

The CDR3: CASSWTRLSSYNEQFF. The CDR3 DNA is TGTGCCAGCAGCTGGACTAGGCTGAGCTCCTACAATGAGCAGTTCTTC. The V call is TRBV5-5, the J call TRBJ2-1; TRBD2 matches at 7 bases. Germline assignment: CDR1 SGHKS and CDR2 YYEKEE (reference sequence). This CDR3 contains 16 residues. V lost 3 bases to trimming and J lost 0 bases; unmatched junction nucleotides: 6. The full variable domain, completed using reference TRBV5-5 and TRBJ2-1, is DAGVTQSPTHLIKTRGQQVTLRCSPISGHKSVSWYQQVLGQGPQFIFQYYEKEERGRGNFPDRFSARQFPNYSSELNVNALLLGDSALYLCASSWTRLSSYNEQFFGPGTRLTVL.